The clone carrying this T cell receptor (beta chain) appeared once. What it recognizes is unknown. Trimming pared 4 bases from V and 3 bases from J, leaving 12 bases between. Germline V lookup: CDR1 KGHSH, CDR2 LQKENI. The CDR3 has 15 residues. The data are from a study of cytomegalovirus exposure and HLA in healthy donors. The study's findings and limits: Roughly uniform depth of sequencing across donors was assumed in presence/absence analyses.

PCR primers comprised 60 Vbeta and 13 Jbeta primers. Clones were sequenced by immunoSEQ multiplex PCR, and TCRdb holds only the in-frame ones, with some missing. The sample shows 150,000 or so clones, around 84% of them seen only once. The chain joins TRBV18 to TRBJ1-4; D call uncertain. The clonotype comes from a middle-aged woman in good health and CMV-seropositive. Sequencing was carried out using PBMCs. The CDR3 protein is CASSLTTRSNEKLFF. The DNA for the CDR3 is TGTGCCAGCTCACTTACCACCAGATCTAATGAAAAACTGTTTTTT.